This T cell receptor beta chain is from a study of blood T cells in healthy people across ages. This CDR3 has 16 residues. V lost 5 bases, J lost 5 bases, and 10 bases stayed unmatched. The germline gives CDR1 SGHVS, CDR2 FNYEAQ. This clonotype occurred many times. Primed by a sample-barcoded 5' primer and a J-beta primer mix, a second PCR proceeded for about 7 to 12 cycles. Tags on each cDNA molecule came from a template-switch adaptor with 12 random nucleotides. From the 5' RACE reads, TCRdb called clonotypes with MiXCR, one entry per CDR3 protein. Of 450,000 to 650,000 distinct CDR3 sequences listed, nearly 25% are singletons. This sample was also put to use in a study of T cells of mothers and their children. That report notes: cDNA was synthesized from all extracted RNA at about 1.6 ug per reaction.

The receptor was isolated from a boy younger than 18 in good health. Sample: blood. V gene TRBV7-6 combines with J gene TRBJ1-4; 8 nucleotides align to TRBD1. The CDR3 loop is CASSRGERTGNEKLFF. The CDR3 bases are TGTGCCAGCAGCAGAGGTGAACGGACAGGGAATGAAAAACTGTTTTTT. Looking up the rest from reference TRBV7-6 and TRBJ1-4 gives the full variable domain: GAGVSQSPRYKVTKRGQDVALRCDPISGHVSLYWYRQALGQGPEFLTYFNYEAQQDKSGLPNDRFSAERPEGSISTLTIQRTEQRDSAMYRCASSRGERTGNEKLFFGSGTQLSVL.